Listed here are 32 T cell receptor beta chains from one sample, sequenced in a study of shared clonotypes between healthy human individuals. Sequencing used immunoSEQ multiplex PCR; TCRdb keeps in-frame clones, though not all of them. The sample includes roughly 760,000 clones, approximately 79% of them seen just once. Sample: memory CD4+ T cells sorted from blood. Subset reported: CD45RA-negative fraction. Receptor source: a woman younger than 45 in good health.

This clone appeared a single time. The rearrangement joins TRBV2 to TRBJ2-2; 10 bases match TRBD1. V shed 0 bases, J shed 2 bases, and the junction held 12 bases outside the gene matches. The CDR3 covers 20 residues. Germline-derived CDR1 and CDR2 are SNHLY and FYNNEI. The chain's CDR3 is CASSEAGDRGTSGNTGELFF. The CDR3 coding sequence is TGTGCCAGCAGTGAAGCTGGGGACAGGGGTACGTCCGGTAACACCGGGGAGCTGTTTTTT.

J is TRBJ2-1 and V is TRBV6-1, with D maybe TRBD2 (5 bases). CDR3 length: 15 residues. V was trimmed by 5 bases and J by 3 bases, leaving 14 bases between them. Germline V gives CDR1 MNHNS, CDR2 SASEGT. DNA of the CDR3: TGTGCCAGCAGTCGGAAAACGGCGGGCTACAATGAGCAGTTCTTC. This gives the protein CASSRKTAGYNEQFF.

CDR3 DNA sequence: TGTGCCAGCACGTTAGCAGAGCTGAACACTGAAGCTTTCTTT. This sequence encodes CASTLAELNTEAFF. The chain uses TRBV6-1 and TRBJ1-1; D gene uncertain. The germline V gene has CDR1 MNHNS and CDR2 SASEGT. The CDR3 is 14 residues long. V was cut by 7 bases and J by 0 bases, with 12 bases left in between.

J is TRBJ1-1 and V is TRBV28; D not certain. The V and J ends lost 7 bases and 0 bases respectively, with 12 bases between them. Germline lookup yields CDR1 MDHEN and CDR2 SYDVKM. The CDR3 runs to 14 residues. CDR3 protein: CASNAQLMNTEAFF. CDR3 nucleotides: TGTGCCAGCAACGCACAGCTTATGAACACTGAAGCTTTCTTT.

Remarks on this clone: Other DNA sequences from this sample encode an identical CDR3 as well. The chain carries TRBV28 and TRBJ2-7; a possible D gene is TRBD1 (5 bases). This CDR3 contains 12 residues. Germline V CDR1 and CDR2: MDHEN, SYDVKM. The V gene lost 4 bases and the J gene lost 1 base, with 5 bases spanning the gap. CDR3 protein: CASSSGSYEQYF. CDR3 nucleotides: TGTGCCAGCAGTTCAGGGTCCTACGAGCAGTACTTC.

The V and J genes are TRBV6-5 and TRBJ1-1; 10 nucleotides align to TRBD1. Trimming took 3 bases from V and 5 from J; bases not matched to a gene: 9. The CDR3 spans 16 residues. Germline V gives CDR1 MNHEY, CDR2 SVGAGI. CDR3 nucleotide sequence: TGTGCCAGCAGTTATTTATCAGGGACAGGGGTTACTGAAGCTTTCTTT. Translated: CASSYLSGTGVTEAFF.

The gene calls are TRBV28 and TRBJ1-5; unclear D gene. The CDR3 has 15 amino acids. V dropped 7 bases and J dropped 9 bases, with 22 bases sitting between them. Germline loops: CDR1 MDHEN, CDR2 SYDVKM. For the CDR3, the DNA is TGTGCCAGCACCATCTCAGGAGGCCTCGGGTGGCCCCAGCATTTT. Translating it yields CASTISGGLGWPQHF. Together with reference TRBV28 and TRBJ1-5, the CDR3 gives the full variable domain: DVKVTQSSRYLVKRTGEKVFLECVQDMDHENMFWYRQDPGLGLRLIYFSYDVKMKEKGDIPEGYSVSREKKERFSLILESASTNQTSMYLCASTISGGLGWPQHFGDGTRLSIL.

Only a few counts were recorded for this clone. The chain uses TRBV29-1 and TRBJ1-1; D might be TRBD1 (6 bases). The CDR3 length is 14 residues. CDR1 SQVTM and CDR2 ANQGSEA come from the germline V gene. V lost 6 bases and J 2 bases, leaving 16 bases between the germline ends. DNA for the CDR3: TGCAGCGTGGAGCAGGGGAGGACCAACACTGAAGCTTTCTTT. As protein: CSVEQGRTNTEAFF.

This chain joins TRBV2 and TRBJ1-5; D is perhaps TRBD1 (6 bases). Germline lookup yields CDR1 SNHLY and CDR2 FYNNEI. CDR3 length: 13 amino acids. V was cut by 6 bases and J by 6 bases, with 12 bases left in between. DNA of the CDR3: TGTGCCAGCAGCCCGGACAGATCTCAGCCCCAGCATTTT. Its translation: CASSPDRSQPQHF.

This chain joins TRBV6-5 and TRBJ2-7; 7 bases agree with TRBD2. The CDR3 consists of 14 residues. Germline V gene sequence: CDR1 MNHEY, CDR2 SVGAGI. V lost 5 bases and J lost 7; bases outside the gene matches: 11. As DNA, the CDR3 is TGTGCCAGCAGTATATCGGGGGGTACTCGGGAGCAGTACTTC. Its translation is CASSISGGTREQYF.

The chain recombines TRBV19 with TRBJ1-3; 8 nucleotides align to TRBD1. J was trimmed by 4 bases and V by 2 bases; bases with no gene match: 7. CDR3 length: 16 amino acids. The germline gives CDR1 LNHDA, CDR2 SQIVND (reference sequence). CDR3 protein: CASSITRTGRGNTIYF. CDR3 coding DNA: TGTGCCAGTAGTATAACGCGGACAGGGCGCGGAAACACCATATATTTT. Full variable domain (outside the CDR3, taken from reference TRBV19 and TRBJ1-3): DGGITQSPKYLFRKEGQNVTLSCEQNLNHDAMYWYRQDPGQGLRLIYYSQIVNDFQKGDIAEGYSVSREKKESFPLTVTSAQKNPTAFYLCASSITRTGRGNTIYFGEGSWLTVV.

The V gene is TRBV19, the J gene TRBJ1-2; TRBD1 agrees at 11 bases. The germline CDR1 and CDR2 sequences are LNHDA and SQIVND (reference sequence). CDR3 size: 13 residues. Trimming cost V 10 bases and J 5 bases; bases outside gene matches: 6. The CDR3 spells CATEDRGRYGYTF. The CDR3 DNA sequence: TGTGCCACCGAGGACAGGGGGCGTTATGGCTACACCTTC.

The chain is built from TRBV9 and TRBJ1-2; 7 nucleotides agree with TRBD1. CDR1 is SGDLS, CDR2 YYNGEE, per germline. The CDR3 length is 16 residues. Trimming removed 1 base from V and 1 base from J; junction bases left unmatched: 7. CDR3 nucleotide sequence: TGTGCCAGCAGCGTATCCAGGGGGAGAGGTAACTATGGCTACACCTTC. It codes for CASSVSRGRGNYGYTF.

CDR3 nucleotide sequence: TGCGCCAGCAGACCCGGACAGGGAGAAGCTTTCTTT. Residues: CASRPGQGEAFF. The chain has TRBV10-1 and TRBJ1-1, with TRBD1 matching over 8 bases. Trimming removed 6 bases from V and 8 bases from J; junction bases left unmatched: 5. CDR3 size: 12 residues. Germline CDR1 is WNHNN and CDR2 is SYGVQD (reference sequence).

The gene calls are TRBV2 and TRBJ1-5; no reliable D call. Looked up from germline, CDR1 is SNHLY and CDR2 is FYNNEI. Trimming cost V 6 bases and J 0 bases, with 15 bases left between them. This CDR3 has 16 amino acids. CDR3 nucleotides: TGTGCCAGCAGAGCCCCGGGTAGGGCTAGCAATCAGCCCCAGCATTTT. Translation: CASRAPGRASNQPQHF.

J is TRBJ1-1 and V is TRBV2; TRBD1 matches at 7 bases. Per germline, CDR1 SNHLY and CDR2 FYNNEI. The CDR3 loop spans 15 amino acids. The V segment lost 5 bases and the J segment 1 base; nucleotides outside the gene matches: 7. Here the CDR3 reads CASSSEGTANTEAFF. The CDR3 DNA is TGTGCCAGCAGTAGTGAAGGGACAGCGAACACTGAAGCTTTCTTT. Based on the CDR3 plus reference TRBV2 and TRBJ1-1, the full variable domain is EPEVTQTPSHQVTQMGQEVILRCVPISNHLYFYWYRQILGQKVEFLVSFYNNEISEKSEIFDDQFSVERPDGSNFTLKIRSTKLEDSAMYFCASSSEGTANTEAFFGQGTRLTVV.

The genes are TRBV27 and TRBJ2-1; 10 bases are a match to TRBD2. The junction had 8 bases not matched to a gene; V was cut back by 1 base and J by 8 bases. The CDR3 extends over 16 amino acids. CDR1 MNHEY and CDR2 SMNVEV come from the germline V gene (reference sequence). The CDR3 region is CASSLLPLAGADEQFF. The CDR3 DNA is TGTGCCAGCAGTTTATTGCCCCTAGCGGGAGCAGATGAGCAGTTCTTC.

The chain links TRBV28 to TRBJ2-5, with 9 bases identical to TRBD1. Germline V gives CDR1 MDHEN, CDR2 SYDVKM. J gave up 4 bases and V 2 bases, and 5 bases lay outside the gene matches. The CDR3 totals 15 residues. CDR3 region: CASSLLGQGRETQYF. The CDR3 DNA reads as TGTGCCAGCAGTTTACTGGGACAGGGTCGAGAGACCCAGTACTTC.

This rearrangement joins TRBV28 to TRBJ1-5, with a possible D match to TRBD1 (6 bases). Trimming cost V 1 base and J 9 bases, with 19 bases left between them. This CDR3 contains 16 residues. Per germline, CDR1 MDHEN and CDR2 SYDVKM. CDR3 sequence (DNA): TGTGCCAGCAGTTTATACGGTACAGGGAAAGACTTGCCCCAGCATTTT. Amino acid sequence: CASSLYGTGKDLPQHF.

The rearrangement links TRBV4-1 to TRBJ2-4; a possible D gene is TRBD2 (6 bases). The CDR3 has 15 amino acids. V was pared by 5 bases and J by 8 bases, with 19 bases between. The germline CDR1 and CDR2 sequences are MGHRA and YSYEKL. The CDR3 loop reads CASSNELGGVYIQYF. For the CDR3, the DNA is TGCGCCAGCAGCAACGAATTGGGGGGAGTCTACATTCAGTACTTC.

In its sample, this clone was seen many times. CDR3 residues: CASSVGQMSTGELFF. For the CDR3, the DNA is TGTGCCAGCAGCGTTGGACAGATGTCCACCGGGGAGCTGTTTTTT. The chain employs TRBV21-1 and TRBJ2-2; the table calls TRBD1, which could not be checked here. TRBV21-1 is a documented pseudogene. This CDR3 is built from 15 residues.

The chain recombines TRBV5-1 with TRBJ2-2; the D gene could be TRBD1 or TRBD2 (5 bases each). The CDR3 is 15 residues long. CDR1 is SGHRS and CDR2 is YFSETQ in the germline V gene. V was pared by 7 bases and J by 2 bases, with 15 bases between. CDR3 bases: TGCGCCAGCGGCACCGGGACGAGTAACACCGGGGAGCTGTTTTTT. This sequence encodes CASGTGTSNTGELFF.

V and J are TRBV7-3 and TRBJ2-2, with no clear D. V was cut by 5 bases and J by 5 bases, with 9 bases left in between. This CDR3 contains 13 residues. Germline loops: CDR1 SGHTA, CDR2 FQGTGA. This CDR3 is CASSKGGTGELFF. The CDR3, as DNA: TGTGCCAGCAGCAAAGGTGGGACCGGGGAGCTGTTTTTT.

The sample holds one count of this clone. CDR3 region: CASSLGGRDYGYTF. The CDR3 bases are TGTGCCAGCAGCTTAGGAGGGAGGGACTATGGCTACACCTTC. The rearrangement uses TRBV7-2 and TRBJ1-2; D unclear. This CDR3 is built from 14 residues. CDR1 SGHTA and CDR2 FQGNSA come from the germline V gene. The V end lost 1 base, the J end lost 3 bases, and 9 bases lay between the germline ends.

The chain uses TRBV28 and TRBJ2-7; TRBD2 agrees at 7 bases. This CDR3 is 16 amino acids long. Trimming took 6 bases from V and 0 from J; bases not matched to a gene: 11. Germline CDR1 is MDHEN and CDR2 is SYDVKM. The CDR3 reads CASSVPLAASSYEQYF. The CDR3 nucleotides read TGTGCCAGCAGCGTGCCTCTAGCGGCTAGCTCCTACGAGCAGTACTTC. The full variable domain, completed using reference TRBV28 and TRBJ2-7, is DVKVTQSSRYLVKRTGEKVFLECVQDMDHENMFWYRQDPGLGLRLIYFSYDVKMKEKGDIPEGYSVSREKKERFSLILESASTNQTSMYLCASSVPLAASSYEQYFGPGTRLTVT.

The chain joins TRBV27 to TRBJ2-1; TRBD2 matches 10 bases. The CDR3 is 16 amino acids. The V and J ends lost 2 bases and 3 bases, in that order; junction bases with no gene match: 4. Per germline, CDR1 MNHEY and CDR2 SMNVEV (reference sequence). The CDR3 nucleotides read TGTGCCAGCAGTTTACAGAGCGGGAGGGACTACAATGAGCAGTTCTTC. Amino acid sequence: CASSLQSGRDYNEQFF.

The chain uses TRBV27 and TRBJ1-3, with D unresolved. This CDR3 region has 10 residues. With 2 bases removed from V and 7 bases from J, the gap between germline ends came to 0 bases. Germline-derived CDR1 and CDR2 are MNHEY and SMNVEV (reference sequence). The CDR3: CASSLNTIYF. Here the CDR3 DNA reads TGTGCCAGCAGTTTAAACACCATATATTTT.

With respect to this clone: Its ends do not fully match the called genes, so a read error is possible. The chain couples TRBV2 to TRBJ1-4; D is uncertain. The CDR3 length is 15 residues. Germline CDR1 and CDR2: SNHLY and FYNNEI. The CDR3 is CASSYILPTNEKLFF. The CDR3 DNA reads TGTGCCAGCAGTTACATTTTACCAACAAATGAAAAACTGTTTTTT.

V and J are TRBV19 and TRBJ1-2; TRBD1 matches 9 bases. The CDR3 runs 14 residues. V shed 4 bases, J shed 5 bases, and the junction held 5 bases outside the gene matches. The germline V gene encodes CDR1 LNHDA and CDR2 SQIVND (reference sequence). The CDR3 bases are TGTGCCAGTAGTAAGAAAGGACAGGGGTATGGCTACACCTTC. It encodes CASSKKGQGYGYTF.

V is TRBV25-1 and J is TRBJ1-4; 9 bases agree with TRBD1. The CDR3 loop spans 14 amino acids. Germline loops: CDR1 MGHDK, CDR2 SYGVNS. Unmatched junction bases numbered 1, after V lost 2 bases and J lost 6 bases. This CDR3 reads CASSEGDRDEKLFF. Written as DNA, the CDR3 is TGTGCCAGCAGTGAAGGGGACAGGGATGAAAAACTGTTTTTT.

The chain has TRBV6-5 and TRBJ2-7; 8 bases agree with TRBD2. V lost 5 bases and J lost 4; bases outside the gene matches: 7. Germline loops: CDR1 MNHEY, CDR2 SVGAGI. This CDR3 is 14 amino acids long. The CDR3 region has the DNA TGTGCCAGCAGTACCGGGACTAGAATTTACGAGCAGTACTTC. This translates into CASSTGTRIYEQYF.

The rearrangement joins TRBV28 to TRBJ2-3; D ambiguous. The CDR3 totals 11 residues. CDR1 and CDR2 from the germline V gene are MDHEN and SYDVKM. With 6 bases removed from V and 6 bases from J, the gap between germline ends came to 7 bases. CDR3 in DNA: TGTGCCAGCAGATCGGCGGATACGCAGTATTTT. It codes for CASRSADTQYF.